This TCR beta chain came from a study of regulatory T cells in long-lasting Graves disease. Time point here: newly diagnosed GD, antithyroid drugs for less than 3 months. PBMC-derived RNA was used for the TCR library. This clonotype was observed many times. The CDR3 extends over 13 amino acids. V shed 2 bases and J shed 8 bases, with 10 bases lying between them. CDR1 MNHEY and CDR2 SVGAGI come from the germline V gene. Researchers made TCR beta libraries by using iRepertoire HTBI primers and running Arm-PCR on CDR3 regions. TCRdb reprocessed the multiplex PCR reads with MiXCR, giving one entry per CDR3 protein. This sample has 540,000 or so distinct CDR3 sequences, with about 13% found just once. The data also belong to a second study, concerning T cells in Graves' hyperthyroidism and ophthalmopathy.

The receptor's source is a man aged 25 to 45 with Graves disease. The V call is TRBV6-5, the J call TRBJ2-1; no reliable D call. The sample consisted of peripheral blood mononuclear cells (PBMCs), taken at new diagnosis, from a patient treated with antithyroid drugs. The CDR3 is CASSYREVDEQFF. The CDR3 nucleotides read TGTGCCAGCAGTTACCGAGAGGTCGATGAGCAGTTCTTC.